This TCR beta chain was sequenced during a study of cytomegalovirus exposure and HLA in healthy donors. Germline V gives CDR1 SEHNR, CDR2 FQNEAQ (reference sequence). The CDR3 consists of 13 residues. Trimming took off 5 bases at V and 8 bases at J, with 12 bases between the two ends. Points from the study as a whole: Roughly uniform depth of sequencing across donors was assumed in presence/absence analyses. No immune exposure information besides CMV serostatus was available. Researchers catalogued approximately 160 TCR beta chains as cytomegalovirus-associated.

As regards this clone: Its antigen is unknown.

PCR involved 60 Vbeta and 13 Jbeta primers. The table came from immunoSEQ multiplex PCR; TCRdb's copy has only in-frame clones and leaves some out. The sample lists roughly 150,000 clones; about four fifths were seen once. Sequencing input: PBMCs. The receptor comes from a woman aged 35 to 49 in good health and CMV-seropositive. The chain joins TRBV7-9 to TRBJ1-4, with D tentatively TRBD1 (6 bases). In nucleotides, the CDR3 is TGTGCCAGCAGCAATACAGGGAGCGAAAAACTGTTTTTT. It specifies CASSNTGSEKLFF.